Listed below are T cell receptor beta chains from one sample, sequenced in a study of shared clonotypes between healthy human individuals. Some clones are missing from TCRdb's copy, which holds only in-frame ones; the method was immunoSEQ multiplex PCR. The sample includes under 1,100,000 clones, roughly 70% of them seen just once. Material for sequencing was memory CD4+ T cells sorted from blood. These receptors were collected from a man aged 18 to 35 in good health. The conserved cysteine and the conserved F or W are not part of the CDR3 here. Each record gives: V gene, J gene, CDR3 protein.

V: TRBV7-2; J: TRBJ1-2; CDR3: ASSPQAANYGYT
V: TRBV27; J: TRBJ2-3; CDR3: AVSDRARGTDTQY
V: TRBV4-3; J: TRBJ1-2; CDR3: ASSQELGRDYGYT
V: TRBV28; J: TRBJ1-4; CDR3: ASSFLRGRDEKLF
V: TRBV6-1; J: TRBJ1-1; CDR3: ASSGPGKEAF
V: TRBV5-5; J: TRBJ2-5; CDR3: ASSFGSQETQY
V: TRBV5-1; J: TRBJ2-2; CDR3: ASSLGLANTGELF
V: TRBV15; J: TRBJ2-7; CDR3: ATSSEWSGEKVGYEQY
V: TRBV2; J: TRBJ2-3; CDR3: ASALTGGTDTQY
V: TRBV6-1; J: TRBJ2-7; CDR3: ASRVTASSYEQY
V: TRBV2; J: TRBJ2-7; CDR3: ASSEATGQGQNEQY
V: TRBV10-1; J: TRBJ2-1; CDR3: ASSPLAGGRGPGNEQF
V: TRBV6-1; J: TRBJ2-4; CDR3: ATLSSGAKNIQY
V: TRBV30; J: TRBJ2-2; CDR3: AWSVRRIGELF
V: TRBV29-1; J: TRBJ2-3; CDR3: SVRTSGGSTDTQY
V: TRBV6-5; J: TRBJ1-1; CDR3: ASSRGGGSITEAF
V: TRBV7-2; J: TRBJ2-7; CDR3: ASSLGLAGVDEQY
V: TRBV19; J: TRBJ1-1; CDR3: ASSPLANRGPHTEAF
V: TRBV7-9; J: TRBJ2-7; CDR3: ASSLSGGTYEQY
V: TRBV2; J: TRBJ2-5; CDR3: ASSELGGRGETQY
V: TRBV5-4; J: TRBJ1-1; CDR3: ASSFSQGVATEAF
V: TRBV6-6; J: TRBJ2-7; CDR3: ASSYSGQEAGEQY
V: TRBV2; J: TRBJ1-6; CDR3: ASREAGANNSPLH
V: TRBV5-6; J: TRBJ2-2; CDR3: ASSLRDRGPGELF
V: TRBV10-3; J: TRBJ2-3; CDR3: AISGLAGNTDTQY
V: TRBV11-2; J: TRBJ2-4; CDR3: ASSLGFWTDLAKNIQY
V: TRBV10-2; J: TRBJ2-7; CDR3: ASSDAAATLNSYEQY
V: TRBV4-3; J: TRBJ1-3; CDR3: ASSPNAQGSGNTIY
V: TRBV7-2; J: -; CDR3: ASSLSASGTAYEQY
V: TRBV5-4; J: TRBJ2-5; CDR3: ASSLGPVETQY
V: TRBV14; J: TRBJ2-1; CDR3: ASSQGGFRIDEQF
V: TRBV21-1; J: TRBJ2-7; CDR3: ASSKNPLPKGEQY
V: TRBV30; J: TRBJ1-5; CDR3: AGSEGGSPQH
V: TRBV11-1; J: TRBJ2-3; CDR3: ASSLGPDGTQY
V: TRBV4-2; J: TRBJ2-2; CDR3: ASSQDGSDTGELF
V: TRBV2; J: TRBJ2-4; CDR3: ASSEERDQY
V: TRBV9; J: TRBJ2-5; CDR3: ASSVDLGQETQY
V: TRBV7-2; J: TRBJ2-3; CDR3: ASSYGEGRDTQY
V: TRBV7-6; J: TRBJ2-7; CDR3: ASSPGTLSFYEQY
V: TRBV9; J: TRBJ1-3; CDR3: ASSVGTQPSGNTIY
V: TRBV5-1; J: TRBJ2-3; CDR3: ASSLGHDTGTDTQY
V: TRBV7-2; J: TRBJ2-5; CDR3: ASSLGPQETQY
V: TRBV5-6; J: TRBJ1-1; CDR3: ASSLFGQYMNTEAF
V: TRBV18; J: TRBJ2-2; CDR3: ASSPPGGLVYTGELF
V: TRBV5-7; J: TRBJ1-5; CDR3: ASSPVWGNQPQH
V: TRBV5-1; J: TRBJ2-7; CDR3: ASSPGHRGSYEQY
V: TRBV30; J: TRBJ2-7; CDR3: AWRTGGSYEQY
V: TRBV7-7; J: TRBJ2-5; CDR3: ASSGDFKETQY
V: TRBV19; J: TRBJ2-1; CDR3: ASRWTKNHNEQF
V: TRBV28; J: TRBJ2-1; CDR3: ASSRTRYNEQF
V: TRBV10-1; J: TRBJ2-2; CDR3: ASSESQGNTGELF
V: TRBV6-5; J: TRBJ2-2; CDR3: ASSSDGYGELF